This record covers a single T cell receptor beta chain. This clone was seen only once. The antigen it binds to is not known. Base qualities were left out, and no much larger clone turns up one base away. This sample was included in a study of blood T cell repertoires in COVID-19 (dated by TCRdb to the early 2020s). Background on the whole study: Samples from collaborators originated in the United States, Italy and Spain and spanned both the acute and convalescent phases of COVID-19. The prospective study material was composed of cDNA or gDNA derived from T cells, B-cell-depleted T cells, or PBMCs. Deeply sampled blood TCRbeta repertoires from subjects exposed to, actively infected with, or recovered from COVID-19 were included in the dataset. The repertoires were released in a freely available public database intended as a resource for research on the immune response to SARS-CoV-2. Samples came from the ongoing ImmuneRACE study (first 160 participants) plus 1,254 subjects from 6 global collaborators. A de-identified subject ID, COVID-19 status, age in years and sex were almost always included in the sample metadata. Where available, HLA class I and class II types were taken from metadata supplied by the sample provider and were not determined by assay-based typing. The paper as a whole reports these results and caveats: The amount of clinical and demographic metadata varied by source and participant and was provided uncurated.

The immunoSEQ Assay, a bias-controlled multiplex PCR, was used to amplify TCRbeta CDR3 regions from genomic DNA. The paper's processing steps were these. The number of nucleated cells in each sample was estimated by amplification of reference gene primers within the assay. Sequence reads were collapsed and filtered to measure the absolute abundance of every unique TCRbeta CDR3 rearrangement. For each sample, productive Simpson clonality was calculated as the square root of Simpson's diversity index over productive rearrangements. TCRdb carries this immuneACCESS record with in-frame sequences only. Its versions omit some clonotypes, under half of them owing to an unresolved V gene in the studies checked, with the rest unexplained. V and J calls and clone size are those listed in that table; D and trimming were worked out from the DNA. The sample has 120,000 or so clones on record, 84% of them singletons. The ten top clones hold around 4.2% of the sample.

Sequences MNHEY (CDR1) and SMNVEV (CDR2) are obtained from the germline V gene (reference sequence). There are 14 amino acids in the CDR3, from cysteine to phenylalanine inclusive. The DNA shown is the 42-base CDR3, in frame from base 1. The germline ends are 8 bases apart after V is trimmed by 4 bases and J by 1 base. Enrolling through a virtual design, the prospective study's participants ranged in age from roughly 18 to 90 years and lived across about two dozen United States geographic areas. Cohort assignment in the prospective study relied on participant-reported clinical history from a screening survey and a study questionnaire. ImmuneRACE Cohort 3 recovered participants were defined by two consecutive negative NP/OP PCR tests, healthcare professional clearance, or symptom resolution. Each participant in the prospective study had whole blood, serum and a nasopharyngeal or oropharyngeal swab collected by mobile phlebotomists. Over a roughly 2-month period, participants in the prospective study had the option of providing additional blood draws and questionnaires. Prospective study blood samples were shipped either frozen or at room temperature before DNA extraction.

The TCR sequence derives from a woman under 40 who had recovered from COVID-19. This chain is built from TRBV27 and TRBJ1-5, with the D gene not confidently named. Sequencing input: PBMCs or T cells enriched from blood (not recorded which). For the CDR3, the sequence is CASSSGWSNQPQHF. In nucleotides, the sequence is TGTGCCAGCAGTTCCGGGTGGAGCAATCAGCCCCAGCATTTT.